These 4 T cell receptor beta chains were sequenced from one sample in a study of blood T cells in healthy people across ages. A J-beta primer mix and a sample-barcoded 5' primer were used in a second PCR of about 7 to 12 cycles. TCRdb analysed the 5' RACE reads with MiXCR anew, one entry per CDR3 protein. The sample contains approximately 1,000,000 distinct CDR3 sequences, about two fifths of which appear only once. Sequenced material: blood. The receptors stem from a man younger than 35 in good health.

This clonotype was detected only a few times. The chain recombines TRBV7-8 with TRBJ1-4; D not resolved. The V gene lost 6 bases and the J gene lost 4 bases, with 12 bases spanning the gap. Germline lookup yields CDR1 SGHVS and CDR2 FQNEAQ. The CDR3 extends over 14 amino acids. The CDR3 reads CASRLDSRNEKLFF. DNA for the CDR3: TGTGCCAGCAGACTGGATAGTCGTAATGAAAAACTGTTTTTT.

The rearrangement links TRBV7-2 to TRBJ1-2, with D perhaps matching TRBD1 (5 bases). The CDR3 is 11 residues long. The V gene lost 8 bases and the J gene lost 3 bases, with 7 bases spanning the gap. Germline CDR1 SGHTA, CDR2 FQGNSA. The CDR3 region is CASRDYYGYTF. CDR3 sequence (DNA): TGTGCCAGCCGGGACTACTATGGCTACACCTTC. The variable domain in full, with the rest retrieved from reference TRBV7-2 and TRBJ1-2, is GAGVSQSPSNKVTEKGKDVELRCDPISGHTALYWYRQSLGQGLEFLIYFQGNSAPDKSGLPSDRFSAERTGGSVSTLTIQRTQQEDSAVYLCASRDYYGYTFGSGTRLTVV.

This clonotype was observed a few times. This rearrangement joins TRBV6-2 or TRBV6-3 to TRBJ1-5, with D unresolved. Trimming took off 2 bases at V and 5 bases at J, with 13 bases between the two ends. Germline V gene lookup returns CDR1 MNHEY and CDR2 SVGEGT. The CDR3 covers 15 residues. The CDR3, as DNA: TGTGCCAGCAGTTACGATCATAGGGCTTATCAGCCCCAGCATTTT. Protein sequence: CASSYDHRAYQPQHF.

The V and J genes are TRBV4-1 and TRBJ2-1; D call uncertain. CDR3 length equals 16 residues. V was shortened by 0 bases and J by 4 bases, with 13 bases between the two germline ends. Germline V gene sequence: CDR1 MGHRA, CDR2 YSYEKL. This chain's CDR3 is CASSQDQGPLYNEQFF. The DNA of the CDR3 is TGCGCCAGCAGCCAAGATCAAGGGCCCCTTTACAATGAGCAGTTCTTC.